Listed below are T cell receptor beta chains from one sample, sequenced in a study of patients and donors after allogeneic stem cell transplantation. TCRdb re-called the RT-PCR reads with MiXCR, one entry per CDR3 protein. The sample contains a few hundred thousand distinct CDR3 sequences, roughly 15% of which appear only once. Material for sequencing was blood, either unsorted or a sorted T cell fraction (not recorded which). The receptors were sampled from a human donor who was either an allogeneic HSCT recipient or a stem cell or donor lymphocyte infusion donor (not recorded which). It is not recorded whose cells these are; they may come from a transplant donor. The conserved cysteine and the conserved F or W are not part of the CDR3 here. The order of the fields is V gene, J gene, clone size, CDR3 protein. Rows give clone size only sometimes, using once, few, many, or a class for an expanded clone.

v_call: TRBV24-1
j_call: TRBJ2-1
clone_size: few
cdr3_aa: ATSLGGEQF

v_call: TRBV6-2/TRBV6-3
j_call: TRBJ1-1
clone_size: NA
cdr3_aa: ASSPFAGGNTEAF

v_call: TRBV5-1
j_call: TRBJ1-1
clone_size: few
cdr3_aa: ASSLTVHQLGNTEAF

v_call: TRBV20-1
j_call: TRBJ2-7
clone_size: NA
cdr3_aa: SARDPRSYYEQY

v_call: TRBV5-4
j_call: TRBJ1-4
clone_size: NA
cdr3_aa: ASSLGAGRENEKLF

v_call: TRBV11-1
j_call: TRBJ2-3
clone_size: many
cdr3_aa: ASSPVGSTDTQY

v_call: TRBV20-1
j_call: TRBJ1-4
clone_size: few
cdr3_aa: SARDPYIRQGGEKLF

v_call: TRBV7-2
j_call: TRBJ2-1
clone_size: NA
cdr3_aa: ASSLRSAGGMDEQF

v_call: TRBV2
j_call: TRBJ2-7
clone_size: few
cdr3_aa: ASSTGVLSYEQY

v_call: TRBV3-1
j_call: TRBJ2-5
clone_size: NA
cdr3_aa: ASSQVSAHPGETQY

v_call: TRBV19
j_call: TRBJ2-3
clone_size: few
cdr3_aa: ASSIEGLAGAPNTQY

v_call: TRBV7-3
j_call: TRBJ2-5
clone_size: many
cdr3_aa: ASSLDGQGQGETQY

v_call: TRBV20-1
j_call: TRBJ2-1
clone_size: NA
cdr3_aa: SALTSGRASYNEQF

v_call: TRBV5-4
j_call: TRBJ2-7
clone_size: few
cdr3_aa: ASSLAGGTEQY

v_call: TRBV5-4
j_call: TRBJ2-7
clone_size: NA
cdr3_aa: ASSQGLEPTYEQY

v_call: TRBV5-6
j_call: TRBJ1-1
clone_size: NA
cdr3_aa: ASSSGPTPNTEAF

v_call: TRBV12-3/TRBV12-4
j_call: TRBJ1-4
clone_size: NA
cdr3_aa: ASRMEGANEKLF

v_call: TRBV12-3/TRBV12-4
j_call: TRBJ2-7
clone_size: few
cdr3_aa: ASSLARRTGPSYEQY